This TCR beta chain was captured by sequencing in a study of response to subunit inactivated influenza vaccine. TCRdb analysed the RT-PCR reads with MiXCR anew, one entry per CDR3 protein. In the table there are more than 450,000 distinct CDR3 sequences, about 10% of which are singletons. Only one count was recorded for this clonotype. The V and J ends lost 0 bases and 6 bases, in that order; junction bases with no gene match: 9. This CDR3 comprises 17 residues. The V gene's germline CDR1 is LGHNA and CDR2 YSLEER. Another study also made use of these data, one on T cells expressing NK-cell markers. According to that study: UMI-tagged 5'RACE template switching yielded the TCR beta cDNA.

The V gene is TRBV4-3, the J gene TRBJ2-3; TRBD2 matches 10 bases. This TCR came from a man aged 50-59 years who received an inactivated influenza vaccine. This specimen was PBMCs from blood, taken on the day of vaccination. This CDR3 reads CASSQDFGGLAPDTQYF. DNA for the CDR3: TGCGCCAGCAGCCAAGATTTTGGGGGACTAGCGCCCGATACGCAGTATTTT.